Each of the 6 T cell receptor beta chains below was sequenced from the same sample in a study of memory CD4+ T cells and cytomegalovirus serostatus. Single viable CD3+CD4+CD8-CD45RO+ cells were sorted as the memory CD4+ T cells. Sequencing used immunoSEQ multiplex PCR; TCRdb keeps in-frame clones, though not all of them. The sample has approximately 40,000 clones; just under 80% are singletons. Specimen: memory CD4+ T cells from blood. These receptors originate from an adult in good health and CMV-seronegative.

This clone was picked up a small number of times. The V call is TRBV18, the J call TRBJ1-4; 7 bases align to TRBD1. This CDR3 spans 16 amino acids. CDR1 is KGHSH, CDR2 LQKENI, per germline. Trimming at V came to 0 bases and at J to 6 bases, leaving 7 bases not matched to a gene. The CDR3 nucleotides read TGTGCCAGCTCACCACCGATGGGCCAGGGGGATGAAAAACTGTTTTTT. Protein sequence: CASSPPMGQGDEKLFF.

The rearrangement links TRBV7-2 to TRBJ1-1; perhaps TRBD1 as D (5 bases). V was clipped by 4 bases and J by 4 bases, with 10 bases between them. There are 13 residues in the CDR3. CDR1 is SGHTA and CDR2 is FQGNSA in the germline V gene. Here the CDR3 reads CASSSGVSTEAFF. In nucleotides, the CDR3 is TGTGCCAGCAGCTCGGGGGTGTCCACTGAAGCTTTCTTT.

This rearrangement joins TRBV6-6 to TRBJ1-1; the D gene is possibly TRBD1 (6 bases). The germline V gene encodes CDR1 MNHNY and CDR2 SVGAGI (reference sequence). This CDR3 contains 14 residues. Between the trimmed V and J ends, which lost 7 bases and 4 bases, there was a span of 16 bases. DNA of the CDR3: TGTGCCAGCACTCTAACAGGGACGAGCACTGAAGCTTTCTTT. Protein product: CASTLTGTSTEAFF.

The CDR3, as DNA: TGTGCCAGCAGCCAAGAGGTTGGCGTGGGTACGCAGTATTTT. Translation: CASSQEVGVGTQYF. V usage is TRBV14 and J usage is TRBJ2-3; unclear D gene. The CDR3 is 14 amino acids. The germline CDR1 and CDR2 sequences are SGHDN and FVKESK. V was cut by 0 bases and J by 8 bases, with 12 bases left in between. Using reference TRBV14 and TRBJ2-3 for the parts outside the CDR3, the full variable domain is EAGVTQFPSHSVIEKGQTVTLRCDPISGHDNLYWYRRVMGKEIKFLLHFVKESKQDESGMPNNRFLAERTGGTYSTLKVQPAELEDSGVYFCASSQEVGVGTQYFGPGTRLTVL.

This clone appeared a single time. The chain combines TRBV5-5 with TRBJ2-1; TRBD2 matches 9 bases. CDR1 is SGHKS and CDR2 is YYEKEE in the germline V gene (reference sequence). The CDR3 is 16 amino acids. V trimming: 0 bases; J trimming: 9 bases; junction bases outside the gene matches: 10. In nucleotides, the CDR3 is TGTGCCAGCAGCTTGGCCCCAGCGGGGGGCCGGATTGAGCAGTTCTTC. This encodes CASSLAPAGGRIEQFF.

The chain couples TRBV13 to TRBJ2-5; 13 nucleotides agree with TRBD2. This CDR3 is 17 amino acids long. V was clipped by 4 bases and J by 2 bases; unmatched bases: 7. The V gene's germline CDR1 is PRHDT and CDR2 FYEKMQ (reference sequence). CDR3 region: CASSSLRLAGGQETQYF. The CDR3 DNA is TGTGCCAGCAGCTCCCTGAGACTAGCGGGGGGACAAGAGACCCAGTACTTC.